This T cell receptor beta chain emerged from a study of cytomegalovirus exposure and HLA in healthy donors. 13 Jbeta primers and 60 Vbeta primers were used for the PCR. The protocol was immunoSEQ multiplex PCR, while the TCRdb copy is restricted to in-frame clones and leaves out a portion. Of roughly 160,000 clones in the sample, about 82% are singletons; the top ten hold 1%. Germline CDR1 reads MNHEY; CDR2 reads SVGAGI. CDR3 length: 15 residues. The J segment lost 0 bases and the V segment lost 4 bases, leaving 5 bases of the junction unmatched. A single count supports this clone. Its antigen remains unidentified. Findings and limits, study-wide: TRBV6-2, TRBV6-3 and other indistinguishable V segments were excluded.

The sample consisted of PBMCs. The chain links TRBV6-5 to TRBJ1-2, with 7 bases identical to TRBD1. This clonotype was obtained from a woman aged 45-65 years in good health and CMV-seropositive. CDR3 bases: TGTGCCAGCAGTTTGGACAGGTTAGCTAACTATGGCTACACCTTC. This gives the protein CASSLDRLANYGYTF.